A single sample gave rise to the 8 T cell receptor beta chains below, sequenced in a study of T cells in Graves' hyperthyroidism and ophthalmopathy. Amplified TCR beta CDR3 regions came from RNA transcripts. TCR CDR3 underwent first-round RT-PCR with the HTBI primer set. TCRdb independently ran MiXCR on the multiplex PCR reads; one entry per CDR3 protein. This table holds about 690,000 distinct CDR3 sequences, 17% found once. Sequencing was done on a sample of blood. The receptor source for this set is a man over 45 with Graves' hyperthyroidism.

This clonotype has a handful of counts. The CDR3 bases are TGTGCCAGCAGCGGACTACTTCAAGAGACCCAGTACTTC. It specifies CASSGLLQETQYF. This chain joins TRBV7-2 and TRBJ2-5, with a possible D match to TRBD2 (6 bases). The CDR3 consists of 13 residues. Looked up from germline, CDR1 is SGHTA and CDR2 is FQGNSA. Deletions cut 5 bases from V and 2 bases from J, with 9 bases between.

This clonotype came up many times. The chain employs TRBV12-5 and TRBJ1-2; tentatively, D is TRBD1 (5 bases). The CDR3 runs 16 residues. Germline V gives CDR1 LGHNT, CDR2 FRNRAP. V was pared by 1 base and J by 2 bases, with 14 bases between. The CDR3 DNA follows: TGTGCTAGTGGTTTGGGGACATCGTTCGGGAACTATGGCTACACCTTC. Translated: CASGLGTSFGNYGYTF.

The chain combines TRBV3-1 with TRBJ2-2, with D possibly TRBD2 on 5 matching bases. Germline V gene data show CDR1 as LGHDT and CDR2 as YNNKEL (reference sequence). Trimming shortened V by 0 bases and J by 9 bases, and 20 bases separated the two germline ends. This CDR3 region has 17 residues. CDR3 coding DNA: TGTGCCAGCAGCCAAGATGGCGGCCTACCCCGGGGAAGGGAGCTGTTTTTT. Amino acid sequence: CASSQDGGLPRGRELFF.

This clonotype was detected ten times or more. This chain connects TRBV20-1 to TRBJ2-4, with D unresolved. CDR3 length: 14 amino acids. Trimming removed 0 bases at V and 1 base at J, with 7 bases between. Germline-derived CDR1 and CDR2 are DFQATT and SNEGSKA (reference sequence). CDR3 loop: CSARDPMAKNIQYF. The CDR3 coding sequence is TGCAGTGCTAGAGATCCTATGGCCAAAAACATTCAGTACTTC.

This clonotype came up a few times. V gene TRBV7-9 combines with J gene TRBJ1-2; D gene uncertain. This CDR3 spans 15 amino acids. Germline V gene lookup returns CDR1 SEHNR and CDR2 FQNEAQ (reference sequence). V gave up 5 bases and J gave up 0 bases, with 13 bases separating them. CDR3 protein: CASSPWRTTNYGYTF. CDR3 DNA: TGTGCCAGCAGCCCGTGGAGGACTACTAACTATGGCTACACCTTC.

This clonotype was seen many times. The rearrangement links TRBV6-1 to TRBJ2-5; tentative D call: TRBD1 (7 bases). The CDR3 loop spans 13 amino acids. V lost 2 bases to trimming and J lost 7 bases, with 11 bases between them. The germline V gene has CDR1 MNHNS and CDR2 SASEGT. CDR3: CASSEQGGRTQYF. The DNA of the CDR3 is TGTGCCAGCAGTGAACAGGGGGGTAGGACCCAGTACTTC.

The chain has TRBV10-2 and TRBJ1-3, with no clear D. The V gene's germline CDR1 is WSHSY and CDR2 SAAADI. The V end lost 0 bases, the J end lost 0 bases, and 6 bases lay between the germline ends. The length of the CDR3 is 15 residues. The CDR3 reads CASSESDNSGNTIYF. The CDR3 nucleotides read TGCGCCAGCAGTGAGTCTGACAACTCTGGAAACACCATATATTTT.

This clonotype showed up many times. The V gene is TRBV29-1, the J gene TRBJ2-3; no clear D. This CDR3 has 10 amino acids. The germline V gene has CDR1 SQVTM and CDR2 ANQGSEA. The V end lost 6 bases, the J end lost 2 bases, and 3 bases lay between the germline ends. The CDR3 DNA follows: TGCAGCGTCGCCACAGATACGCAGTATTTT. Translated: CSVATDTQYF.